These 26 T cell receptor beta chains originate from one sample sequenced in a study of CXCR3-negative and CXCR3-positive naive CD8 T cells. Carrying UMI labels, the TRB cDNA libraries were prepared through 5' RACE. With the 5' RACE reads reprocessed, TCRdb shows one record per CDR3 protein and no DNA. The sample yields over 55,000 distinct CDR3 sequences, of which the top ten take up 23%. Input material: memory CD8+ T cells from blood. The receptors come from a human donor in good health. Some clones in this sample may be carry-over from other donors' samples.

The chain has TRBV29-1 and TRBJ1-3. Germline values: CDR1 SQVTM, CDR2 ANQGSEA. The CDR3 totals 13 residues. CDR3 sequence: CSVEVDSGNTIYF.

This clonotype is identified as large (0.1 to 1%) from frequency. The CDR3 loop is CASSLESLMRGKGGLMNTEAFF. The chain carries TRBV11-3 and TRBJ1-1; checking the TCRdb D call of TRBD1 is not possible without DNA. This CDR3 has 22 amino acids. The germline V gene has CDR1 SGHNT and CDR2 YENEEA.

The rearrangement joins TRBV6-4 to TRBJ2-1; the TRBD2 assignment by TCRdb is unverifiable without DNA. There are 15 residues in the CDR3. Germline V CDR1 and CDR2: MRHNA, SNTAGT. The CDR3 spells CASSDTSSGFNEQFF.

The rearrangement uses TRBV6-1 and TRBJ1-5; TCRdb outputs TRBD1, but without DNA this stays unchecked. Germline values: CDR1 MNHNS, CDR2 SASEGT. The CDR3 covers 15 residues. The CDR3: CASSEEEGGNQPQHF.

The V and J genes are TRBV9 and TRBJ1-1. Germline V gene sequence: CDR1 SGDLS, CDR2 YYNGEE. The CDR3 has 13 amino acids. The chain's CDR3 is CASSVDDGSEAFF.

The chain is built from TRBV6-5 and TRBJ2-1. From germline, CDR1 is MNHEY and CDR2 SVGAGI. The CDR3 contains 16 residues. The CDR3: CASSYSAITSYNEQFF.

The chain has TRBV28 and TRBJ2-5; as DNA is missing, the TRBD1 call by TCRdb cannot be tested. The germline CDR1 and CDR2 sequences are MDHEN and SYDVKM. This CDR3 region has 16 residues. CDR3 loop: CATLPWGGRVEETQYF.

V and J are TRBV29-1 and TRBJ2-2. This CDR3 has 13 amino acids. CDR1 and CDR2 (germline): SQVTM, ANQGSEA. The CDR3 reads CSVAGAWTGELFF.

The chain carries TRBV7-2 and TRBJ2-5. The CDR3 is 12 residues long. The germline gives CDR1 SGHTA, CDR2 FQGNSA. The CDR3 loop reads CASSLLVQTQYF. The full variable domain, with the rest looked up from reference TRBV7-2 and TRBJ2-5, is GAGVSQSPSNKVTEKGKDVELRCDPISGHTALYWYRQSLGQGLEFLIYFQGNSAPDKSGLPSDRFSAERTGGSVSTLTIQRTQQEDSAVYLCASSLLVQTQYFGPGTRLLVL.

The chain couples TRBV29-1 to TRBJ2-1; TCRdb names TRBD2, which stays unverified in the absence of DNA. This CDR3 is built from 16 residues. Germline loops: CDR1 SQVTM, CDR2 ANQGSEA. Here the CDR3 reads CSVYGTSGRGYNEQFF.

This chain connects TRBV27 to TRBJ1-3. Germline loops: CDR1 MNHEY, CDR2 SMNVEV (reference sequence). This CDR3 has 12 residues. This CDR3 is CASSNGGNTIYF.

This chain connects TRBV29-1 to TRBJ1-1; TCRdb's D call, TRBD1, is unchecked because there is no DNA. This CDR3 comprises 13 residues. CDR1 and CDR2 from the germline V gene are SQVTM and ANQGSEA. The CDR3 sequence is CSAEDTLGTEAFF.

The J gene is TRBJ2-5, the V gene TRBV7-6; with no DNA, the TCRdb D assignment of TRBD1 cannot be verified. The CDR3 is 14 residues long. Per the germline V gene, CDR1 is SGHVS and CDR2 is FNYEAQ. This CDR3 reads CASSLGGGQETQYF.

This sequence joins TRBV5-1 and TRBJ1-1; TCRdb picks TRBD1, but there is no DNA to check that call. From germline, CDR1 is SGHRS and CDR2 YFSETQ. The CDR3 length is 17 residues. Here the CDR3 reads CASSPAGTGIMNTEAFF.

CDR3 in amino acids: CASSPLGGGTGELFF. V usage is TRBV7-3 and J usage is TRBJ2-2; TCRdb indicates TRBD1, and absent DNA this call remains unverified. Germline-derived CDR1 and CDR2 are SGHTA and FQGTGA. This CDR3 spans 15 amino acids.

This CDR3 is CSVEDRGPTGELFF. The rearrangement uses TRBV29-1 and TRBJ2-2; TCRdb designates TRBD1, a call that cannot be tested without DNA. This CDR3 has 14 residues. Looked up from germline, CDR1 is SQVTM and CDR2 is ANQGSEA.

The chain employs TRBV14 and TRBJ1-2. Germline loops: CDR1 SGHDN, CDR2 FVKESK. This CDR3 has 11 residues. CDR3 sequence reads: CASSQAAGYTF.

This chain joins TRBV14 and TRBJ1-1; the D call from TCRdb, TRBD1, cannot be confirmed without DNA. The germline V gene has CDR1 SGHDN and CDR2 FVKESK. The CDR3 is made up of 17 amino acids. The CDR3 is CASSQDLDIETRTEAFF.

The chain uses TRBV6-2 or TRBV6-3 and TRBJ2-5; TCRdb lists TRBD1, though no DNA is available to test this call. Germline V gene sequence: CDR1 MNHEY, CDR2 SVGEGT. The length of the CDR3 is 15 residues. The chain's CDR3 is CASSTPGQGVETQYF.

This sequence joins TRBV30 and TRBJ1-1; the TCRdb call, TRBD1, lacks DNA for checking. The CDR3 sequence is 13 residues long. Germline-derived CDR1 and CDR2 are GTSNPN and SVGIG (reference sequence). This chain's CDR3 is CAWSVLTGTEAFF.

The V and J genes are TRBV29-1 and TRBJ2-5. The germline V gene has CDR1 SQVTM and CDR2 ANQGSEA. This CDR3 contains 11 residues. CDR3 sequence: CSVEGLETQYF.

The gene calls are TRBV20-1 and TRBJ2-3; the TCRdb call, TRBD1, lacks DNA for checking. The germline CDR1 and CDR2 sequences are DFQATT and SNEGSKA (reference sequence). This CDR3 is 12 amino acids long. The CDR3 region is CSAWATARTQYF.

This chain connects TRBV12-3 or TRBV12-4 to TRBJ1-1; TCRdb's D call of TRBD1 is untestable without DNA. The CDR3 runs 15 residues. The CDR3 here is CASSFETDSQTEAFF.

The chain carries TRBV29-1 and TRBJ2-7; TCRdb's D call of TRBD2 is untestable without DNA. The CDR3 covers 15 residues. From germline, CDR1 is SQVTM and CDR2 ANQGSEA. The CDR3 is CSVEVLADSSYEQYF.

V gene TRBV25-1 combines with J gene TRBJ1-2; TCRdb names TRBD1, which stays unverified in the absence of DNA. This CDR3 region has 13 residues. CDR1 is MGHDK and CDR2 is SYGVNS in the germline V gene. The CDR3 sequence: CASLADSNHGYTF.

This chain's CDR3 is CSARGALRARDLYEQYF. This chain joins TRBV20-1 and TRBJ2-7; the TRBD2 assignment by TCRdb is unverifiable without DNA. The length of the CDR3 is 17 residues. The germline V gene encodes CDR1 DFQATT and CDR2 SNEGSKA (reference sequence).